Below, 10 T cell receptor beta chains from the same sample are listed, as sequenced in a study of cytotoxic CD8 clonotypes in ibrutinib-treated CLL. Here immunoSEQ multiplex PCR was the method, and the copy in TCRdb shows in-frame clones only, minus some. The sample lists about 140,000 clones, about 80% occurring once. The sample here was PBMCs, taken after 24 months of ibrutinib treatment. These receptors originate from a human donor with chronic lymphocytic leukemia.

This clone was counted only a few times. The chain couples TRBV15 to TRBJ1-1; D unresolved. The CDR3 loop spans 13 amino acids. V was pared by 0 bases and J by 10 bases, with 12 bases between. From germline, CDR1 is LNHNV and CDR2 YYDKDF (reference sequence). This CDR3 reads CATSRDLRRGAFF. In DNA form, the CDR3 reads TGTGCCACCAGCAGAGATTTAAGGCGGGGAGCTTTCTTT.

This chain uses TRBV4-2 with TRBJ1-4; 7 bases agree with TRBD1. Germline V gives CDR1 LGHNA, CDR2 YNFKEQ. V gave up 4 bases and J gave up 6 bases; unmatched junction bases: 8. The CDR3 loop spans 15 amino acids. CDR3 amino acids: CASSRGAGGDEKLFF. In DNA, the CDR3 is TGTGCCAGCAGCCGGGGGGCAGGGGGAGATGAAAAACTGTTTTTT.

The chain recombines TRBV14 with TRBJ1-1; D ambiguous. The V and J ends lost 5 bases and 2 bases respectively, with 12 bases between them. The CDR3 runs to 14 residues. CDR1 and CDR2 from the germline V gene are SGHDN and FVKESK. The CDR3 reads CASSVGPFNTEAFF. DNA of the CDR3: TGTGCCAGCAGCGTCGGGCCTTTTAACACTGAAGCTTTCTTT.

V usage is TRBV19 and J usage is TRBJ1-4; 7 bases line up with TRBD1. The V segment lost 10 bases and the J segment 2 bases; nucleotides outside the gene matches: 10. The CDR3 extends over 15 amino acids. Germline lookup yields CDR1 LNHDA and CDR2 SQIVND (reference sequence). CDR3 DNA sequence: TGTGCCACTACTGACAGGGTCGAGACTAATGAAAAACTGTTTTTT. Its protein product is CATTDRVETNEKLFF.

The chain carries TRBV6-5 and TRBJ2-3; the D is unclear. This CDR3 has 13 residues. Trimming removed 0 bases at V and 6 bases at J, with 7 bases between. Germline values: CDR1 MNHEY, CDR2 SVGAGI. CDR3 DNA: TGTGCCAGCAGTTACTCGTACGGCGATACGCAGTATTTT. It translates to CASSYSYGDTQYF.

This clone came up a few times. The V gene is TRBV9, the J gene TRBJ2-1; 10 nucleotides line up with TRBD2. The germline V gene encodes CDR1 SGDLS and CDR2 YYNGEE. CDR3 length: 16 residues. The J segment lost 6 bases and the V segment lost 0 bases, leaving 6 bases of the junction unmatched. This CDR3 is CASSVDQRGGPNEQFF. The CDR3, as DNA: TGTGCCAGCAGCGTAGATCAGCGGGGGGGCCCCAATGAGCAGTTCTTC.

The chain is built from TRBV6-6 and TRBJ2-7; TRBD2 matches at 8 bases. The length of the CDR3 is 15 residues. Germline loops: CDR1 MNHNY, CDR2 SVGAGI (reference sequence). V lost 6 bases, J lost 6 bases, and 13 bases stayed unmatched. The CDR3 region has the DNA TGTGCCAGCAGGCCCCCTGGAGCGGGAGCTGGCGAGCAGTACTTC. This translates into CASRPPGAGAGEQYF.

V is TRBV2 and J is TRBJ1-2, with unresolved D. The CDR3 length is 15 residues. V was clipped by 1 base and J by 7 bases, with 16 bases between them. CDR1 SNHLY and CDR2 FYNNEI come from the germline V gene. The CDR3: CASSEVQSWVGGYTF. The CDR3, as DNA: TGTGCCAGCAGTGAAGTCCAGAGCTGGGTGGGTGGCTACACCTTC.

This clone was detected once. The chain recombines TRBV10-2 with TRBJ1-1; D call uncertain. Trimming removed 6 bases from V and 7 bases from J, with 12 bases in between. The germline gives CDR1 WSHSY, CDR2 SAAADI. This CDR3 spans 12 amino acids. The DNA for the CDR3 is TGCGCCAGCAGCGCCCTTGGGCATGAAGCTTTCTTT. It translates to CASSALGHEAFF.

This rearrangement joins TRBV5-4 to TRBJ2-1; 13 positions match TRBD2. Germline CDR1 SGHNT, CDR2 YYREEE (reference sequence). The CDR3 runs 16 residues. Trimming removed 4 bases from V and 7 bases from J; junction bases left unmatched: 8. The CDR3 here is CASSGGTSGAGNEQFF. CDR3 in DNA: TGTGCCAGCAGCGGAGGGACTAGCGGGGCGGGGAATGAGCAGTTCTTC.